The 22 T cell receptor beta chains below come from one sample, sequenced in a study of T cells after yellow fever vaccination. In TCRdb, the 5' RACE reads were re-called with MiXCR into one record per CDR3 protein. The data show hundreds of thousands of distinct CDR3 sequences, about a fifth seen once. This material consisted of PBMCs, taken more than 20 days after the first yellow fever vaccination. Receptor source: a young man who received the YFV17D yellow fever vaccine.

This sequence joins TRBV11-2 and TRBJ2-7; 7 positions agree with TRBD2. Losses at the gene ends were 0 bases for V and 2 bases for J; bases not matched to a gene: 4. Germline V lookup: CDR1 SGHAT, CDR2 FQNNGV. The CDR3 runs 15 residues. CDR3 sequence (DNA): TGTGCCAGCAGCTTAGAAGTGGGGGGGACCTACGAGCAGTACGTC. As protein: CASSLEVGGTYEQYV.

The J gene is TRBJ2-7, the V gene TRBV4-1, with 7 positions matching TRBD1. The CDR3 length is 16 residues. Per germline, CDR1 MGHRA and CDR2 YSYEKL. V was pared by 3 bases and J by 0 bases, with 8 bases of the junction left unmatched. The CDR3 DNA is TGCGCCAGCAGCCACCGGGACAGTCCGAGCTCCTACGAGCAGTACTTC. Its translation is CASSHRDSPSSYEQYF.

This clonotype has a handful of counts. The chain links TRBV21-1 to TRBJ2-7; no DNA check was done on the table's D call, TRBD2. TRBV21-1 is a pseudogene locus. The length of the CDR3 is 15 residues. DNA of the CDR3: TGTGCCAGCAGCAAAGCGAAGCGGGGGGCCTACGAGCAGTACGTC. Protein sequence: CASSKAKRGAYEQYV.

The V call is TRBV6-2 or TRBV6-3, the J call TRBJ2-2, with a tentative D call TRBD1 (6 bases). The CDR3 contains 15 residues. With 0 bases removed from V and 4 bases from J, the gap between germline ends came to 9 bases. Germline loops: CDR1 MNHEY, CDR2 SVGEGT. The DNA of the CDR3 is TGTGCCAGCAGTTACTCGAGAGGGGGCACCGGGGAGCTGTTTTTT. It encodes CASSYSRGGTGELFF.

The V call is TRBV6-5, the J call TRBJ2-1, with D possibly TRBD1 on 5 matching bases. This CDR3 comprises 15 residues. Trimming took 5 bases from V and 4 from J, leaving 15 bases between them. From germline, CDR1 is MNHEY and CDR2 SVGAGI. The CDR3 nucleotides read TGTGCCAGCAGTCCCGACCTCAGGGTGTACAATGAGCAGTTCTTC. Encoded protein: CASSPDLRVYNEQFF.

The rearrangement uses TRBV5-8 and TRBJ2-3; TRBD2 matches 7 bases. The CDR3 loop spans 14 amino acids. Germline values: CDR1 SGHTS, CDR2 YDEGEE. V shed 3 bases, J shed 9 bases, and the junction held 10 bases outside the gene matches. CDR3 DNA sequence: TGTGCCAGCAGCTGGGAGCGGGGTGCGCAAACGCAGTATTTT. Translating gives CASSWERGAQTQYF.

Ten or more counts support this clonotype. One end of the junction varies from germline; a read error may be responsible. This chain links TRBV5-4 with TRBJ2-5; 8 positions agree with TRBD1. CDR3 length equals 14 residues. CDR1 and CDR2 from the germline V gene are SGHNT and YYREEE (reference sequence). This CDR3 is CASSLQGAGETQYF. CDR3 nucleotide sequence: TGCGCCAGCAGCTTGCAGGGGGCAGGTGAGACCCAGTACTTC.

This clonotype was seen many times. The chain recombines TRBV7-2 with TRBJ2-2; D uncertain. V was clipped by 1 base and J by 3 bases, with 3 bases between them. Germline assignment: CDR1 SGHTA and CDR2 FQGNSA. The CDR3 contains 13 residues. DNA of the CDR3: TGTGCCAGCAGCTTAGGGTACACCGGGGAGCTGTTTTTT. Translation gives CASSLGYTGELFF. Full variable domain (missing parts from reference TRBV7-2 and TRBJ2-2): GAGVSQSPSNKVTEKGKDVELRCDPISGHTALYWYRQSLGQGLEFLIYFQGNSAPDKSGLPSDRFSAERTGGSVSTLTIQRTQQEDSAVYLCASSLGYTGELFFGEGSRLTVL.

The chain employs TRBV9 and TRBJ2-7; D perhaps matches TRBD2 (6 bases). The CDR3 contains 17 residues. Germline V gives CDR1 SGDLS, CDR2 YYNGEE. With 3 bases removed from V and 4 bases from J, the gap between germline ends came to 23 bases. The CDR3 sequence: CASSARPPGLSIYEQYV. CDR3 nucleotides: TGTGCCAGCAGCGCTAGACCTCCGGGACTTTCCATTTACGAGCAGTACGTC.

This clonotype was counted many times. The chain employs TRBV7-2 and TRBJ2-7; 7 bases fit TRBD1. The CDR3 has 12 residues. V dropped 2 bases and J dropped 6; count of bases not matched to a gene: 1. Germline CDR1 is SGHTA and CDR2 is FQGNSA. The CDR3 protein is CASSLNRGEQYF. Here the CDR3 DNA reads TGTGCCAGCAGCTTAAACAGGGGCGAGCAGTACTTC.

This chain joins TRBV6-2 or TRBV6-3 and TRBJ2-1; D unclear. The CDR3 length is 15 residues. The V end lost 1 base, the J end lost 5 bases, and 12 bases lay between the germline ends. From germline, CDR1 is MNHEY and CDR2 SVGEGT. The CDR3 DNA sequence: TGTGCCAGCAGTTACTTGGAGCGCAGGAACAATGAGCAGTTCTTC. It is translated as CASSYLERRNNEQFF.

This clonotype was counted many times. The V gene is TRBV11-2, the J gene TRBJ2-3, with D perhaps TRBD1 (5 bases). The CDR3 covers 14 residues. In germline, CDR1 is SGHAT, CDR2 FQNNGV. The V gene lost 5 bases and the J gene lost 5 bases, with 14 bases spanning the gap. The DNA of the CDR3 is TGTGCCAGCAGCCTCAATCCAAGGGGAGATACGCAGTATTTT. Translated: CASSLNPRGDTQYF.

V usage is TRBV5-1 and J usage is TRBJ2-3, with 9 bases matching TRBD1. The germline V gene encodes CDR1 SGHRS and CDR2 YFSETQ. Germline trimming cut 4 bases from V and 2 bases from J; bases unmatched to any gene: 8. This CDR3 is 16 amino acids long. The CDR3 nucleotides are TGCGCCAGCAGCAGAGGGGGACAGGGTATCACAGATACGCAGTATTTT. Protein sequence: CASSRGGQGITDTQYF.

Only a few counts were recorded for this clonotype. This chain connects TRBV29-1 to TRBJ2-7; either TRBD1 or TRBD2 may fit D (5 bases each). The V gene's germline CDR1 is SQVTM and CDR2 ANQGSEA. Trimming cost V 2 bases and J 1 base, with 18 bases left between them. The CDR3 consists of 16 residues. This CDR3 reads CSVENQGEGISYEQYV. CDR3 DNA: TGCAGCGTTGAAAATCAGGGAGAAGGGATATCCTACGAGCAGTACGTC.

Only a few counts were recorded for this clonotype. The CDR3 loop reads CSARAGGPILSMNTEAFF. The CDR3 nucleotides are TGCAGTGCTAGGGCAGGGGGCCCCATATTGAGTATGAACACTGAAGCTTTCTTT. The J gene is TRBJ1-1, the V gene TRBV20-1; 8 nucleotides agree with TRBD1. With V trimmed by 3 bases and J by 0 bases, 15 bases remained unmatched. Germline V lookup: CDR1 DFQATT, CDR2 SNEGSKA (reference sequence). CDR3 length: 18 amino acids.

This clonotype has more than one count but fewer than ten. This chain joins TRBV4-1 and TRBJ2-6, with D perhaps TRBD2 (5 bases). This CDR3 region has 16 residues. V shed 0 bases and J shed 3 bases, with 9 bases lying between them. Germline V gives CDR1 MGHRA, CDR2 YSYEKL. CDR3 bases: TGCGCCAGCAGCCAAGAAGGGAGACTTGGGGCCAACGTCCTGACTTTC. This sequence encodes CASSQEGRLGANVLTF.

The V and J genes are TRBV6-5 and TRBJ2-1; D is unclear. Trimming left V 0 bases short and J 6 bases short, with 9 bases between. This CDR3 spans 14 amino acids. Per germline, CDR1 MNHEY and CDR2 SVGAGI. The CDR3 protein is CASSYSRNFNEQFF. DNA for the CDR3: TGTGCCAGCAGTTACTCTAGGAACTTCAATGAGCAGTTCTTC.

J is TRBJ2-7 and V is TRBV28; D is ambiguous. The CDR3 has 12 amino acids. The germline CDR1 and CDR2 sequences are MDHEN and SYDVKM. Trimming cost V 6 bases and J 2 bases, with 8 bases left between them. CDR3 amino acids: CASRTETYEQYV. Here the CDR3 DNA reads TGTGCCAGCAGAACAGAGACCTACGAGCAGTACGTC.

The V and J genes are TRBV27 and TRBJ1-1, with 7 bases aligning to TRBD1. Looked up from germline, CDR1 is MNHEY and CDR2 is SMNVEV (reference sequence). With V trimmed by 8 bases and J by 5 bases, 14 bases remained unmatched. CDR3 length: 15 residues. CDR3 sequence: CASRTWQGVVTEAFF. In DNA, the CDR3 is TGTGCCAGCCGGACTTGGCAGGGGGTAGTTACTGAAGCTTTCTTT.

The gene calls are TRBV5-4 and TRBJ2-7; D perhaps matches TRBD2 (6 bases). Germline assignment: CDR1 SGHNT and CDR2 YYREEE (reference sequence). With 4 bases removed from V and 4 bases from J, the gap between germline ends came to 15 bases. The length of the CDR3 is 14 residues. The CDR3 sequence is CASSRDFGGYEQYF. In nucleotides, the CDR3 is TGTGCCAGCAGCCGGGACTTCGGGGGTTACGAGCAGTACTTC. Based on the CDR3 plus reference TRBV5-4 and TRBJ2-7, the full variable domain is ETGVTQSPTHLIKTRGQQVTLRCSSQSGHNTVSWYQQALGQGPQFIFQYYREEENGRGNFPPRFSGLQFPNYSSELNVNALELDDSALYLCASSRDFGGYEQYFGPGTRLTVT.

CDR3 nucleotides: TGTGCCAGCAGTTTACAGGGGTCGGCTTTCTTT. It is translated as CASSLQGSAFF. V gene TRBV12-3 or TRBV12-4 combines with J gene TRBJ1-1; TRBD1 is a possible D gene (6 bases). Trimming removed 2 bases at V and 11 bases at J, with 9 bases between. The CDR3 length is 11 residues.

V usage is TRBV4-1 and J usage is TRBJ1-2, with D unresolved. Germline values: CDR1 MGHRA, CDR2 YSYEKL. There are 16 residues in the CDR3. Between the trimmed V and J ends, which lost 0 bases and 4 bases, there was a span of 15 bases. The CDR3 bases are TGCGCCAGCAGCCAAGAACTTGAAGACGGACGCTATGGCTACACCTTC. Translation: CASSQELEDGRYGYTF.